One and the same sample provided the 28 T cell receptor beta chains below, sequenced in a study of T cells in localized non-small cell lung cancer. Libraries were prepared by immunoSEQ multiplex PCR; TCRdb keeps only in-frame clonotypes and omits some of them. In the table there are roughly 3,400 clones, approximately 24% of which are singletons. Sequenced here: lung tumor tissue, sampled before any cancer treatment. The receptors were sampled from a woman aged 35-75 years with stage I lung adenocarcinoma.

J is TRBJ1-6 and V is TRBV5-1, with no clear D. Germline CDR1 and CDR2: SGHRS and YFSETQ. CDR3 size: 14 residues. V was cut by 5 bases and J by 8 bases, with 14 bases left in between. Here the CDR3 reads CASRPTAGYSPLHF. The CDR3 coding sequence is TGCGCCAGCAGGCCAACAGCAGGCTATTCACCCCTCCACTTT.

This clone turned up a few times. The rearrangement uses TRBV9 and TRBJ2-2; possibly TRBD2 for D (6 bases). The germline V gene encodes CDR1 SGDLS and CDR2 YYNGEE. The CDR3 has 15 residues. Trimming took off 4 bases at V and 4 bases at J, with 14 bases between the two ends. The CDR3: CASSPKPGLTGELFF. The CDR3 region has the DNA TGTGCCAGCAGCCCCAAACCGGGACTCACCGGGGAGCTGTTTTTT.

This clone was seen more than once but under ten times. The chain couples TRBV11-3 to TRBJ1-3, with D tentatively TRBD1 (6 bases). CDR1 and CDR2 from the germline V gene are SGHNT and YENEEA. The germline V and J ends were trimmed by 2 bases and 2 bases, with 10 bases remaining between them. The CDR3 is 15 residues long. CDR3 in amino acids: CASSLMGAAGNTIYF. The CDR3 DNA follows: TGTGCCAGCAGCTTAATGGGGGCAGCTGGAAACACCATATATTTT.

By proportion, this clone is medium-sized (0.01 to 0.1%). The genes are TRBV4-1 and TRBJ1-3, with D unresolved. CDR1 and CDR2 (germline): MGHRA, YSYEKL. The CDR3 spans 14 residues. Trimming took off 4 bases at V and 0 bases at J, with 7 bases between the two ends. CDR3 bases: TGCGCCAGCAGCCTAGCACACTCTGGAAACACCATATATTTT. This encodes CASSLAHSGNTIYF.

The CDR3 here is CASSIDGTALSGNTIYF. CDR3 sequence (DNA): TGTGCCAGTAGTATAGATGGGACAGCATTATCTGGAAACACCATATATTTT. The V call is TRBV19, the J call TRBJ1-3, with 7 nucleotides matching TRBD1. This CDR3 region has 17 residues. The V and J ends lost 0 bases and 1 base, in that order; junction bases with no gene match: 6. The germline CDR1 and CDR2 sequences are LNHDA and SQIVND (reference sequence).

The chain carries TRBV29-1 and TRBJ1-1; D not certain. In germline, CDR1 is SQVTM, CDR2 ANQGSEA. CDR3 length: 13 residues. The V and J ends lost 2 bases and 1 base respectively, with 8 bases between them. CDR3 DNA sequence: TGCAGCGTTGAAATCGTCAAGAACACTGAAGCTTTCTTT. Its protein is CSVEIVKNTEAFF.

The gene calls are TRBV5-1 and TRBJ1-1; 7 bases line up with TRBD1. Looked up from germline, CDR1 is SGHRS and CDR2 is YFSETQ. After removal of 4 bases from V and 1 base from J, the junction contained 4 bases not matched to a gene. This CDR3 is built from 14 residues. The CDR3 sequence: CASSRQGSNTEAFF. The CDR3, as DNA: TGCGCCAGCAGCCGACAGGGATCGAACACTGAAGCTTTCTTT.

The gene calls are TRBV11-3 and TRBJ2-7; the D call may be TRBD1 or TRBD2 (5 bases each). The CDR3 is 14 residues long. Germline V gene data show CDR1 as SGHNT and CDR2 as YENEEA. The ends were cut back, 2 bases at V and 5 bases at J, with 13 bases in the middle. Written as DNA, the CDR3 is TGTGCCAGCAGCTTAAGTCGAGGGGTCGACGAGCAGTACTTC. This gives the protein CASSLSRGVDEQYF. Drawing the rest from reference TRBV11-3 and TRBJ2-7, the complete variable domain is EAGVVQSPRYKIIEKKQPVAFWCNPISGHNTLYWYLQNLGQGPELLIRYENEEAVDDSQLPKDRFSAERLKGVDSTLKIQPAELGDSAVYLCASSLSRGVDEQYFGPGTRLTVT.

This clone is labeled medium-sized. CDR3 nucleotide sequence: TGTGCCAGCAGCTTGACCACAGGGTCTAGTAATTCACCCCTCCACTTT. This encodes CASSLTTGSSNSPLHF. This sequence joins TRBV11-3 and TRBJ1-6; D possibly corresponds to TRBD1 (6 bases). Germline V gives CDR1 SGHNT, CDR2 YENEEA. The CDR3 contains 16 residues. Trimming took 3 bases from V and 6 from J, leaving 15 bases between them.

The V gene is TRBV29-1, the J gene TRBJ1-1, with TRBD1 matching 8 bases. Germline assignment: CDR1 SQVTM and CDR2 ANQGSEA. The CDR3 runs 12 residues. The ends lost 5 bases at V and 4 bases at J; junction bases unmatched: 3. The CDR3 coding sequence is TGCAGCGTTTCCGGGACAGGCACTGAAGCTTTCTTT. It specifies CSVSGTGTEAFF.

The gene calls are TRBV28 and TRBJ2-3, with D unclear. Germline V gene lookup returns CDR1 MDHEN and CDR2 SYDVKM. V dropped 3 bases and J dropped 3 bases, with 10 bases sitting between them. The CDR3 runs 14 residues. The CDR3 region is CASSFVLGTDTQYF. The CDR3 nucleotides read TGTGCCAGCAGTTTCGTCTTGGGAACAGATACGCAGTATTTT. Together with reference TRBV28 and TRBJ2-3, the CDR3 gives the full variable domain: DVKVTQSSRYLVKRTGEKVFLECVQDMDHENMFWYRQDPGLGLRLIYFSYDVKMKEKGDIPEGYSVSREKKERFSLILESASTNQTSMYLCASSFVLGTDTQYFGPGTRLTVL.

In its sample, this clone was seen a few times. The chain couples TRBV6-8 to TRBJ2-2; maybe TRBD1 (6 bases). The CDR3 covers 14 residues. Germline CDR1 is MNHGY and CDR2 is SAAAGT. V was trimmed by 5 bases and J by 4 bases, leaving 11 bases between them. The CDR3 loop reads CASSDQDSTGELFF. CDR3 DNA: TGTGCCAGCAGTGACCAGGACAGCACCGGGGAGCTGTTTTTT.

The gene calls are TRBV25-1 and TRBJ1-2; D gene uncertain. V shed 3 bases and J shed 1 base, with 15 bases lying between them. The CDR3 has 16 residues. The germline CDR1 and CDR2 sequences are MGHDK and SYGVNS. The CDR3 protein is CASSESLGRINYGYTF. The CDR3 DNA sequence: TGTGCCAGCAGTGAGTCTCTGGGGAGGATTAACTATGGCTACACCTTC.

This clone was seen a few times. The V and J genes are TRBV23-1 and TRBJ2-2; possible D gene TRBD1, 5 bases. TRBV23-1 is known as an ORF, though its function is uncertain. V was cut by 6 bases and J by 7 bases, with 12 bases left in between. CDR3 length: 13 residues. The CDR3 DNA follows: TGCGCCAGCAGCTTGGCAGGGCACGGGGAGCTGTTTTTT. It translates to CASSLAGHGELFF.

This clone occurred a few times. The gene calls are TRBV6-8 and TRBJ1-4, with 7 bases fitting TRBD1. CDR3 length: 14 residues. Germline lookup yields CDR1 MNHGY and CDR2 SAAAGT. The J segment lost 7 bases and the V segment lost 2 bases, leaving 4 bases of the junction unmatched. The CDR3: CASSYGTEFEKLFF. In nucleotides, the CDR3 is TGTGCCAGCAGTTACGGGACAGAATTTGAAAAACTGTTTTTT.

The sample holds a few counts of this clone. V usage is TRBV19 and J usage is TRBJ1-2; 8 bases match TRBD1. This CDR3 has 14 residues. With 5 bases clipped from V and 4 bases from J, the junction kept 6 bases outside the gene matches. Per germline, CDR1 LNHDA and CDR2 SQIVND (reference sequence). The CDR3 nucleotides are TGTGCCAGTAGTCTCGGACAGGGAAGCTATGGCTACACCTTC. This encodes CASSLGQGSYGYTF.

This clone has only one observation. The rearrangement uses TRBV19 and TRBJ2-1; 10 nucleotides match TRBD1. J gave up 7 bases and V 3 bases, and 6 bases lay outside the gene matches. CDR1 is LNHDA and CDR2 is SQIVND in the germline V gene (reference sequence). The CDR3 loop spans 15 amino acids. CDR3 sequence (DNA): TGTGCCAGTAGTATCCCGGGACAGGGGTGGAATGAGCAGTTCTTC. This gives the protein CASSIPGQGWNEQFF.

This chain connects TRBV10-3 to TRBJ2-2; D may be TRBD2 (5 bases). The CDR3 loop spans 15 amino acids. The germline V gene has CDR1 ENHRY and CDR2 SYGVKD. Between the trimmed V and J ends, which lost 0 bases and 6 bases, there was a span of 11 bases. The chain's CDR3 is CAISESLLVAGELFF. The CDR3 DNA follows: TGTGCCATCAGTGAGTCTTTACTAGTTGCCGGGGAGCTGTTTTTT.

This chain links TRBV28 with TRBJ1-5, with 8 bases identical to TRBD1. Germline CDR1 and CDR2: MDHEN and SYDVKM. The CDR3 length is 16 residues. The V and J ends lost 3 bases and 5 bases, in that order; junction bases with no gene match: 9. The CDR3 here is CASSLRGTGNDQPQHF. CDR3 coding DNA: TGTGCCAGCAGTTTGCGCGGGACAGGTAATGATCAGCCCCAGCATTTT.

V and J are TRBV18 and TRBJ2-7; D may match TRBD1 or TRBD2 (5 bases each). The V gene lost 8 bases and the J gene lost 1 base, with 12 bases spanning the gap. In germline, CDR1 is KGHSH, CDR2 LQKENI. The CDR3 length is 13 residues. The CDR3 DNA follows: TGTGCCAGCCGCCGGGACGGTTCCTACGAGCAGTACTTC. Protein product: CASRRDGSYEQYF.

Points on this clone: Additional DNA sequences in this sample encode the identical CDR3. The genes are TRBV18 and TRBJ2-5; D may be TRBD1 (5 bases). The CDR3 has 13 residues. Trimming shortened V by 1 base and J by 3 bases, and 6 bases separated the two germline ends. Germline CDR1 reads KGHSH; CDR2 reads LQKENI. In DNA form, the CDR3 reads TGTGCCAGCTCACCACTCAGGGAAGAGACCCAGTACTTC. As protein: CASSPLREETQYF. Looking up the rest from reference TRBV18 and TRBJ2-5 gives the full variable domain: NAGVMQNPRHLVRRRGQEARLRCSPMKGHSHVYWYRQLPEEGLKFMVYLQKENIIDESGMPKERFSAEFPKEGPSILRIQQVVRGDSAAYFCASSPLREETQYFGPGTRLLVL.

This clone was picked up a small number of times. The J gene is TRBJ1-4, the V gene TRBV6-8; D uncertain. CDR1 is MNHGY, CDR2 SAAAGT, per germline. This CDR3 is 12 amino acids long. Trimming left V 6 bases short and J 8 bases short, with 10 bases between. This CDR3 reads CASRSGEEKLFF. For the CDR3, the DNA is TGTGCCAGCAGATCAGGTGAAGAAAAACTGTTTTTT.

This clone has just a few counts. This chain uses TRBV11-3 with TRBJ1-4; tentatively, D is TRBD1 (5 bases). This CDR3 contains 16 residues. From germline, CDR1 is SGHNT and CDR2 YENEEA. V was clipped by 1 base and J by 4 bases, with 13 bases between them. The CDR3 here is CASSLVAPGLNEKLFF. CDR3 sequence (DNA): TGTGCCAGCAGCTTAGTGGCCCCGGGGCTTAATGAAAAACTGTTTTTT. Full variable domain (outside the CDR3, taken from reference TRBV11-3 and TRBJ1-4): EAGVVQSPRYKIIEKKQPVAFWCNPISGHNTLYWYLQNLGQGPELLIRYENEEAVDDSQLPKDRFSAERLKGVDSTLKIQPAELGDSAVYLCASSLVAPGLNEKLFFGSGTQLSVL.

This clone turned up a few times. The CDR3 sequence is CASSLRGGYETQYF. DNA for the CDR3: TGTGCCAGCAGCCTGCGGGGGGGCTATGAGACCCAGTACTTC. The chain is built from TRBV11-3 and TRBJ2-5, with TRBD2 matching 9 bases. Germline CDR1 reads SGHNT; CDR2 reads YENEEA. The V gene end was trimmed by 5 bases and the J gene end by 5 bases; junction bases not matched to a gene: 6. The CDR3 extends over 14 amino acids.

In DNA form, the CDR3 reads TGTGCCAGCGGAGGGTTCCAAGAGACCCAGTACTTC. It yields the protein CASGGFQETQYF. This chain links TRBV19 with TRBJ2-5; perhaps TRBD2 as D (6 bases). This CDR3 spans 12 amino acids. In germline, CDR1 is LNHDA, CDR2 SQIVND (reference sequence). The germline V and J ends were trimmed by 9 bases and 1 base, with 9 bases remaining between them.

By share, this clone ranks as medium-sized. DNA of the CDR3: TGTGCCAGCAGCGTAGAACTAGCGGGCACAGATACGCAGTATTTT. Translation gives CASSVELAGTDTQYF. This chain links TRBV9 with TRBJ2-3; 8 positions agree with TRBD2. Germline V lookup: CDR1 SGDLS, CDR2 YYNGEE. The CDR3 totals 15 residues. V dropped 0 bases and J dropped 1; count of bases not matched to a gene: 1.

This chain connects TRBV10-3 to TRBJ1-5, with D perhaps matching TRBD1 (6 bases). CDR3 length: 17 amino acids. The germline V gene has CDR1 ENHRY and CDR2 SYGVKD. Trimming left V 10 bases short and J 0 bases short, with 22 bases between. CDR3 bases: TGTGCCACCCATCCCCTGACAGGCGCGAATAGCAATCAGCCCCAGCATTTT. It encodes CATHPLTGANSNQPQHF.

This clone was seen a handful of times. The CDR3 nucleotides read TGTGCCATCAGTGAGGACGGGGATCAGCCCCAGCATTTT. Protein: CAISEDGDQPQHF. This chain uses TRBV10-3 with TRBJ1-5; D not certain. V shed 2 bases and J shed 5 bases, with 7 bases lying between them. From germline, CDR1 is ENHRY and CDR2 SYGVKD. The CDR3 spans 13 residues.